Following are 22 T cell receptor beta chains from one sample sequenced in a study of shared clonotypes between healthy human individuals. TCRdb's copy holds only in-frame clones and misses some; the assay was immunoSEQ multiplex PCR. The data show fewer than 150,000 clones, about 67% seen once. The sequenced sample was memory CD8+ T cells sorted from blood. Subset specified: CD45RO+ cells pooled with CCR7-negative TemRA cells. The receptors here all came from a woman in her thirties in good health.

To note about this clone: Within the sample, other DNA sequences also encode this same CDR3. The chain links TRBV7-9 to TRBJ2-1; possibly TRBD2 for D (5 bases). The germline V gene has CDR1 SEHNR and CDR2 FQNEAQ (reference sequence). V shed 5 bases and J shed 0 bases, with 14 bases lying between them. The CDR3 consists of 16 residues. The CDR3 spells CASSPRGGSSYNEQFF. The CDR3, as DNA: TGTGCCAGCAGCCCCCGCGGAGGTAGCTCCTACAATGAGCAGTTCTTC.

This sequence joins TRBV25-1 and TRBJ2-7, with D tentatively TRBD1 (5 bases). This CDR3 is built from 15 residues. V was clipped by 2 bases and J by 0 bases, with 11 bases between them. Germline-derived CDR1 and CDR2 are MGHDK and SYGVNS. CDR3 in DNA: TGTGCCAGCAGTGAAACGGACAACGGCTCCTACGAGCAGTACTTC. Its translation: CASSETDNGSYEQYF.

The rearrangement links TRBV2 to TRBJ2-2; D remains ambiguous. Germline V gives CDR1 SNHLY, CDR2 FYNNEI. Trimming stripped 11 bases from V and 1 base from J, with 11 bases between. The CDR3 length is 13 residues. The CDR3 region has the DNA TGTGCCGGCCGAGCGCAGAACACCGGGGAGCTGTTTTTT. Protein product: CAGRAQNTGELFF.

This clone was counted many times. Distinct nucleotide sequences in the sample also encode this CDR3. V usage is TRBV5-8 and J usage is TRBJ2-7; the D is unclear. Germline loops: CDR1 SGHTS, CDR2 YDEGEE. V lost 0 bases to trimming and J lost 4 bases, with 5 bases between them. The CDR3 loop spans 12 amino acids. The CDR3 coding sequence is TGTGCCAGCAGCTTGGGCGGTTACGAGCAGTACTTC. Protein product: CASSLGGYEQYF.

In DNA, the CDR3 is TGTGCCAGCAGCTTGCCGGAGGGGGTAGGCTACGAGCAGTACTTC. It yields the protein CASSLPEGVGYEQYF. The chain links TRBV5-8 to TRBJ2-7; D tentatively fits TRBD1 or TRBD2 (6 bases each). CDR1 is SGHTS and CDR2 is YDEGEE in the germline V gene. The CDR3 covers 15 residues. Trimming took off 1 base at V and 3 bases at J, with 14 bases between the two ends.

J is TRBJ2-2 and V is TRBV7-8; 12 nucleotides align to TRBD2. After removal of 2 bases from V and 0 bases from J, the junction contained 1 base not matched to a gene. Germline V CDR1 and CDR2: SGHVS, FQNEAQ. The length of the CDR3 is 17 residues. DNA for the CDR3: TGTGCCAGCAGCTTACTAGCGGGAGGGGCGAACACCGGGGAGCTGTTTTTT. It codes for CASSLLAGGANTGELFF.

This clone was seen a few times. The V and J genes are TRBV29-1 and TRBJ1-2; 7 nucleotides match TRBD1. Germline V gene data show CDR1 as SQVTM and CDR2 as ANQGSEA. Trimming cost V 0 bases and J 5 bases; bases outside gene matches: 3. The CDR3 has 13 residues. The CDR3 coding sequence is TGCAGCGTTGAAGATCAGGACAGGTATGGCTACACCTTC. This translates into CSVEDQDRYGYTF.

The chain couples TRBV5-4 to TRBJ1-2; D not resolved. CDR1 is SGHNT and CDR2 is YYREEE in the germline V gene (reference sequence). The CDR3 spans 15 residues. V was pared by 8 bases and J by 4 bases, with 21 bases between. CDR3 in amino acids: CARRGERAGRYGYTF. In DNA, the CDR3 is TGTGCCAGACGCGGGGAGAGGGCGGGTCGCTATGGCTACACCTTC.

The rearrangement links TRBV9 to TRBJ1-1; D is ambiguous. Germline V gene lookup returns CDR1 SGDLS and CDR2 YYNGEE. The CDR3 has 14 amino acids. Trimming took off 3 bases at V and 4 bases at J, with 13 bases between the two ends. CDR3 loop: CASSAGGVSTEAFF. DNA of the CDR3: TGTGCCAGCAGCGCTGGTGGAGTTTCCACTGAAGCTTTCTTT.

The V gene is TRBV6-1, the J gene TRBJ2-7; 7 bases fit TRBD1. This CDR3 is 14 amino acids long. Germline CDR1 is MNHNS and CDR2 is SASEGT. Germline trimming cut 7 bases from V and 2 bases from J; bases unmatched to any gene: 8. Here the CDR3 DNA reads TGTGCCAGCAATTTACAGGGGTCACCCTACGAGCAGTACTTC. Amino acids: CASNLQGSPYEQYF.

This chain connects TRBV27 to TRBJ2-3, with TRBD1 matching 11 bases. Germline V gene lookup returns CDR1 MNHEY and CDR2 SMNVEV (reference sequence). Trimming removed 3 bases from V and 2 bases from J; junction bases left unmatched: 4. This CDR3 spans 16 amino acids. The DNA of the CDR3 is TGTGCCAGCAGTTTGGGACAGGGGGGGGCCACAGATACGCAGTATTTT. This gives the protein CASSLGQGGATDTQYF.

As concerns this clone: A junction boundary mismatches the germline segment, possibly from a read error. The chain combines TRBV29-1 with TRBJ2-3; 10 nucleotides agree with TRBD2. The germline V gene has CDR1 SQVTM and CDR2 ANQGSEA. This CDR3 spans 16 amino acids. CDR3 loop: CSVEAPGLALFGTQYF. DNA of the CDR3: TGCAGCGTCGAAGCTCCGGGACTAGCGCTCTTCGGTACGCAGTATTTT.

As for this clone: Other nucleotide sequences from this sample produce the same CDR3. The genes are TRBV28 and TRBJ2-7; D gene uncertain. The ends were cut back, 2 bases at V and 4 bases at J, with 6 bases in the middle. From germline, CDR1 is MDHEN and CDR2 SYDVKM. CDR3 size: 12 residues. The CDR3 region is CASSLMWYEQYF. Here the CDR3 DNA reads TGTGCCAGCAGTTTAATGTGGTACGAGCAGTACTTC.

The CDR3 protein is CAISEDSRPYEQYF. CDR3 nucleotides: TGTGCCATCAGTGAGGACAGCAGGCCCTACGAGCAGTACTTC. The chain combines TRBV10-3 with TRBJ2-7, with D perhaps TRBD1 (5 bases). The V gene lost 2 bases and the J gene lost 2 bases, with 10 bases spanning the gap. CDR1 and CDR2 from the germline V gene are ENHRY and SYGVKD. The CDR3 has 14 residues.

V and J are TRBV19 and TRBJ2-7; D possibly corresponds to TRBD1 (5 bases). Trimming shortened V by 8 bases and J by 1 base, and 15 bases separated the two germline ends. The CDR3 totals 14 residues. CDR1 and CDR2 from the germline V gene are LNHDA and SQIVND (reference sequence). The CDR3 is CASSRGLGSYEQYF. CDR3 DNA: TGTGCCAGTTCTAGGGGTTTGGGATCCTACGAGCAGTACTTC.

The chain uses TRBV20-1 and TRBJ2-3; 7 bases line up with TRBD1. This CDR3 region has 11 residues. From germline, CDR1 is DFQATT and CDR2 SNEGSKA (reference sequence). The V segment lost 0 bases and the J segment 11 bases; nucleotides outside the gene matches: 2. The CDR3 reads CSARETGKQYF. CDR3 bases: TGCAGTGCTAGAGAGACAGGGAAGCAGTATTTT.

The CDR3: CASSPGTLYGYTF. The DNA for the CDR3 is TGTGCCAGCAGCCCCGGGACACTCTATGGCTACACCTTC. V usage is TRBV27 and J usage is TRBJ1-2, with D possibly matching TRBD1 (6 bases). V lost 6 bases to trimming and J lost 4 bases, with 12 bases between them. The CDR3 is 13 residues long. In germline, CDR1 is MNHEY, CDR2 SMNVEV (reference sequence).

This sequence joins TRBV7-9 and TRBJ1-1; no firm D call. V shed 0 bases and J shed 6 bases, with 5 bases lying between them. The CDR3 runs to 12 residues. CDR1 and CDR2 (germline): SEHNR, FQNEAQ (reference sequence). The CDR3 nucleotides are TGTGCCAGCAGCTTAGCCGGGTCTGAAGCTTTCTTT. This translates into CASSLAGSEAFF.

In the case of this clone: This specimen includes other DNA sequences encoding the same CDR3. The CDR3 loop is CASSLAINEQFF. The CDR3 DNA reads TGTGCCAGCAGCTTAGCTATCAATGAGCAGTTCTTC. The V gene is TRBV7-9, the J gene TRBJ2-1; D gene uncertain. The CDR3 runs 12 residues. V was clipped by 0 bases and J by 6 bases, with 3 bases between them. CDR1 is SEHNR and CDR2 is FQNEAQ in the germline V gene (reference sequence).

In its sample, this clone was seen a few times. V and J are TRBV28 and TRBJ2-7, with D hard to call. The V and J ends lost 3 bases and 5 bases respectively, with 11 bases between them. The CDR3 is 13 amino acids. Germline V gene data show CDR1 as MDHEN and CDR2 as SYDVKM. The CDR3 sequence: CASSFGHRDEQYF. As DNA, the CDR3 is TGTGCCAGCAGTTTTGGGCACCGCGACGAGCAGTACTTC.

This clone was picked up a small number of times. The gene calls are TRBV11-2 and TRBJ2-4; D is perhaps TRBD2 (6 bases). V lost 5 bases, J lost 5 bases, and 13 bases lay in between. CDR3 length: 14 residues. Germline V CDR1 and CDR2: SGHAT, FQNNGV. The CDR3 region has the DNA TGTGCCAGCAGCCCGGGGACTGGGGAAAACATTCAGTACTTC. This encodes CASSPGTGENIQYF.

The chain recombines TRBV29-1 with TRBJ1-5; D perhaps matches TRBD1 (5 bases). Looked up from germline, CDR1 is SQVTM and CDR2 is ANQGSEA. With 6 bases removed from V and 4 bases from J, the gap between germline ends came to 10 bases. The CDR3 is 12 residues long. The CDR3 bases are TGCAGCGTCGGGACGGAGAATCAGCCCCAGCATTTT. Translating it yields CSVGTENQPQHF.